The clone carrying this TCR beta chain was counted a few times. The antigen remains undetermined. Samples underwent the assay at deep level. Repertoires were generated with immunoSEQ multiplex PCR, while TCRdb's copy carries only in-frame clones and drops some. The sample yields 600,000 to 750,000 clones, about two thirds seen once. The data were obtained in a study of shared clonotypes between healthy human individuals. Across the study: Each donor had three CD4 naive, three CD4 memory, two CD8 naive and one CD8 memory plate.

General study points: Researchers found naive subsets generally carried larger estimated richness than memory subsets.

Donors were healthy HIV-negative adults without recent acute infections or vaccinations. This CDR3 region has 13 residues. The germline V gene encodes CDR1 SGHRS and CDR2 YFSETQ. V lost 1 base and J 0 bases, leaving 2 bases between the germline ends. J is TRBJ1-5 and V is TRBV5-1; no firm D call. The sequencing sample was made of memory CD4+ T cells sorted from blood. Subset specified: CD45RA-negative fraction. This clonotype originated in a woman in her thirties in good health. In DNA, the CDR3 is TGCGCCAGCAGCTTGAATAGCAATCAGCCCCAGCATTTT. This encodes CASSLNSNQPQHF. Complete variable domain (other parts from reference TRBV5-1 and TRBJ1-5): KAGVTQTPRYLIKTRGQQVTLSCSPISGHRSVSWYQQTPGQGLQFLFEYFSETQRNKGNFPGRFSGRQFSNSRSEMNVSTLELGDSALYLCASSLNSNQPQHFGDGTRLSIL.